Shown below are 19 T cell receptor beta chains from a single sample sequenced in a study of blood T cell repertoires in COVID-19. TCRdb keeps only in-frame clones here, not all; method: immunoSEQ multiplex PCR. The repertoire holds around 100,000 clones, around 83% seen once, with 2.1% in the top ten. Sequenced material: peripheral blood. These receptors were taken from a human donor in a cohort sampled during active COVID-19.

The chain carries TRBV6-5 and TRBJ2-7, with D unresolved. CDR1 is MNHEY and CDR2 is SVGAGI in the germline V gene. Trimming took 8 bases from V and 3 from J, leaving 14 bases between them. The CDR3 covers 13 residues. The CDR3 sequence: CASARYQLYEQYF. CDR3 bases: TGTGCCAGCGCCAGGTATCAACTCTACGAGCAGTACTTC.

The CDR3 DNA follows: TGTGCCAGCTCAAGGACTAGCGGCACAGATACGCAGTATTTT. Its translation is CASSRTSGTDTQYF. The rearrangement uses TRBV18 and TRBJ2-3, with 9 bases fitting TRBD2. CDR1 is KGHSH, CDR2 LQKENI, per germline. J gave up 1 base and V 5 bases, and 1 base lay outside the gene matches. The CDR3 has 14 amino acids. Drawing the rest from reference TRBV18 and TRBJ2-3, the complete variable domain is NAGVMQNPRHLVRRRGQEARLRCSPMKGHSHVYWYRQLPEEGLKFMVYLQKENIIDESGMPKERFSAEFPKEGPSILRIQQVVRGDSAAYFCASSRTSGTDTQYFGPGTRLTVL.

This clone showed up just once. The chain couples TRBV28 to TRBJ1-1; 9 nucleotides align to TRBD1. Trimming removed 6 bases from V and 7 bases from J; junction bases left unmatched: 15. The CDR3 extends over 16 amino acids. Germline CDR1 MDHEN, CDR2 SYDVKM. The CDR3 nucleotides read TGTGCCAGCAGCCGGTTTCCGGGGACAGGGTGGGATGAAGCTTTCTTT. Translating it yields CASSRFPGTGWDEAFF.

This sequence joins TRBV7-9 and TRBJ2-7, with D perhaps TRBD2 (5 bases). The CDR3 is 13 amino acids. V was shortened by 3 bases and J by 3 bases, with 9 bases between the two germline ends. CDR1 is SEHNR and CDR2 is FQNEAQ in the germline V gene (reference sequence). The CDR3 spells CASSFLRDYEQYF. The CDR3 DNA reads as TGTGCCAGCAGCTTCCTTCGGGACTACGAGCAGTACTTC.

The chain links TRBV27 to TRBJ1-2; D gene ambiguous. CDR3 length equals 13 residues. In germline, CDR1 is MNHEY, CDR2 SMNVEV (reference sequence). V was cut by 5 bases and J by 7 bases, with 14 bases left in between. Here the CDR3 DNA reads TGTGCCAGCAGTATCCCGGGGAGCGGTGGCTACACCTTC. It encodes CASSIPGSGGYTF.

The V gene is TRBV24-1, the J gene TRBJ2-1; 9 nucleotides agree with TRBD2. Germline values: CDR1 KGHDR, CDR2 SFDVKD. V shed 3 bases, J shed 4 bases, and the junction held 3 bases outside the gene matches. The CDR3 consists of 15 residues. The CDR3 is CATSDASGVYNEQFF. The CDR3 DNA is TGTGCCACCAGTGATGCTAGCGGGGTATACAATGAGCAGTTCTTC.

The genes are TRBV6-5 and TRBJ1-4; 7 bases fit TRBD1. Germline V lookup: CDR1 MNHEY, CDR2 SVGAGI. CDR3 length: 14 amino acids. V was pared by 6 bases and J by 4 bases, with 5 bases of the junction left unmatched. The CDR3: CASSSGQFNEKLFF. CDR3 coding DNA: TGTGCCAGCAGCTCGGGACAGTTTAATGAAAAACTGTTTTTT.

The CDR3 is CASSLDSLNYGYTF. The CDR3 bases are TGTGCCAGCAGCTTAGACAGCCTAAACTATGGCTACACCTTC. J is TRBJ1-2 and V is TRBV7-2; D is undetermined. Trimming left V 1 base short and J 2 bases short, with 8 bases between. CDR1 is SGHTA, CDR2 FQGNSA, per germline. This CDR3 has 14 residues.

This clone came up once. The rearrangement joins TRBV4-2 to TRBJ2-3; 10 bases match TRBD2. Germline loops: CDR1 LGHNA, CDR2 YNFKEQ. The CDR3 consists of 16 residues. Germline trimming cut 0 bases from V and 7 bases from J; bases unmatched to any gene: 7. The CDR3 DNA sequence: TGTGCCAGCAGCCAAGATACCGGGACTAGCGCTTATACGCAGTATTTT. Translation: CASSQDTGTSAYTQYF.

This chain joins TRBV4-2 and TRBJ2-2; 13 nucleotides agree with TRBD2. V lost 4 bases to trimming and J lost 5 bases; unmatched junction nucleotides: 7. This CDR3 has 17 residues. From germline, CDR1 is LGHNA and CDR2 YNFKEQ. CDR3 sequence reads: CASSRRTSGGETGELFF. DNA for the CDR3: TGTGCCAGCAGCCGCAGGACTAGCGGGGGAGAAACCGGGGAGCTGTTTTTT.

Sample share makes this clone medium-sized. The rearrangement uses TRBV7-9 and TRBJ1-1, with D possibly being TRBD1 (5 bases). V was trimmed by 5 bases and J by 0 bases, leaving 16 bases between them. In germline, CDR1 is SEHNR, CDR2 FQNEAQ (reference sequence). The CDR3 has 16 amino acids. DNA for the CDR3: TGTGCCAGCAGCCCAGGGACTGTAGTAATGAACACTGAAGCTTTCTTT. It codes for CASSPGTVVMNTEAFF.

This sequence joins TRBV12-5 and TRBJ2-5; 9 bases agree with TRBD2. This CDR3 has 14 amino acids. Germline CDR1 and CDR2: LGHNT and FRNRAP. V was clipped by 10 bases and J by 0 bases; unmatched bases: 6. The CDR3: CATLAGPYQETQYF. Written as DNA, the CDR3 is TGTGCTACCCTAGCGGGACCGTACCAAGAGACCCAGTACTTC.

The V call is TRBV27, the J call TRBJ2-3; TRBD2 agrees at 15 bases. The CDR3 runs 16 residues. The J segment lost 5 bases and the V segment lost 6 bases, leaving 6 bases of the junction unmatched. Per the germline V gene, CDR1 is MNHEY and CDR2 is SMNVEV (reference sequence). For the CDR3, the DNA is TGTGCCAGCAGCCACGGACTAGCGGGGGGGCAAGATACGCAGTATTTT. As protein: CASSHGLAGGQDTQYF.

The chain links TRBV9 to TRBJ1-2; 8 nucleotides agree with TRBD1. J gave up 5 bases and V 2 bases, and 11 bases lay outside the gene matches. The CDR3 totals 16 residues. Germline loops: CDR1 SGDLS, CDR2 YYNGEE. CDR3 DNA sequence: TGTGCCAGCAGCGTGGCCGCGACAGGGGTATCTTATGGCTACACCTTC. This encodes CASSVAATGVSYGYTF.

The chain links TRBV6-6 to TRBJ1-5; 7 nucleotides agree with TRBD1. The CDR3 sequence is 16 residues long. Germline CDR1 reads MNHNY; CDR2 reads SVGAGI (reference sequence). V dropped 6 bases and J dropped 0; count of bases not matched to a gene: 8. As DNA, the CDR3 is TGTGCCAGCAGGCACACCGGGACAGATAGCAATCAGCCCCAGCATTTT. The encoded protein is CASRHTGTDSNQPQHF.

This clone came up a few times. The chain recombines TRBV5-1 with TRBJ1-1; 7 nucleotides line up with TRBD1. The germline gives CDR1 SGHRS, CDR2 YFSETQ. V lost 7 bases and J lost 4; bases outside the gene matches: 13. This CDR3 is built from 15 residues. The CDR3 spells CASRKETGLVTEAFF. The CDR3 nucleotides read TGCGCCAGCCGAAAAGAGACAGGGTTGGTCACTGAAGCTTTCTTT.

The CDR3 protein is CASSLAGTEYYEQYF. The CDR3 DNA sequence: TGCGCCAGCAGCTTGGCCGGGACAGAGTACTACGAGCAGTACTTC. This rearrangement joins TRBV5-1 to TRBJ2-7; 7 bases match TRBD1. CDR3 size: 15 residues. Germline V gives CDR1 SGHRS, CDR2 YFSETQ. Trimming at V came to 0 bases and at J to 3 bases, leaving 6 bases not matched to a gene.

The DNA for the CDR3 is TGCGCCAGCAGCCAAGAACACTCGGGGGGCACAGATACGCAGTATTTT. As protein: CASSQEHSGGTDTQYF. V gene TRBV4-1 combines with J gene TRBJ2-3, with D possibly TRBD2 on 6 matching bases. The CDR3 has 16 amino acids. CDR1 and CDR2 from the germline V gene are MGHRA and YSYEKL. Trimming shortened V by 0 bases and J by 1 base, and 11 bases separated the two germline ends.

The V and J genes are TRBV3-1 (or the pseudogene TRBV3-2) and TRBJ2-3; no definite D call. V was pared by 0 bases and J by 2 bases, with 24 bases between. This CDR3 has 20 residues. CDR1 LGHDT and CDR2 YNNKEL come from the germline V gene (reference sequence). The CDR3 bases are TGTGCCAGCAGCCAAGATTTTATAATCCCGAGTGGAGAAATCACAGATACGCAGTATTTT. Translated: CASSQDFIIPSGEITDTQYF.